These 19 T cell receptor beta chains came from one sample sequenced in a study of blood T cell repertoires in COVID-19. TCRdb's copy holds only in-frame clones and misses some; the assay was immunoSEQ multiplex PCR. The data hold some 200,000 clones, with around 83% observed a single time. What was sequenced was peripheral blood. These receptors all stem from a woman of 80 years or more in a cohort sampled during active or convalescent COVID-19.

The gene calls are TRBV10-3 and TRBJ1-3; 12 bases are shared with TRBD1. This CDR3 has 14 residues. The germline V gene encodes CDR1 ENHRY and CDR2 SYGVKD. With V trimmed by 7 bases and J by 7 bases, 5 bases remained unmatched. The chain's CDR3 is CAIMGTGGGNTIYF. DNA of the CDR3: TGTGCCATCATGGGGACAGGGGGCGGGAACACCATATATTTT.

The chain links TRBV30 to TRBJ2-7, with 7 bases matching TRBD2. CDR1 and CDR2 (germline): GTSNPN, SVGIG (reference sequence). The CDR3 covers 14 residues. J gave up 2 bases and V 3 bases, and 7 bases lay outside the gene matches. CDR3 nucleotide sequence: TGTGCCTGGAGCGGGGGGACGGTCCCCTACGAGCAGTACTTC. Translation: CAWSGGTVPYEQYF.

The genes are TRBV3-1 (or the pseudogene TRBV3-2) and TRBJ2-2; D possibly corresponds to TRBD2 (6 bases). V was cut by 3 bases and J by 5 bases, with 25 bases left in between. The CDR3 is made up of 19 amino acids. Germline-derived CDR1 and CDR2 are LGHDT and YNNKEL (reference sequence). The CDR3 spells CASSHHYKRAGPKTGELFF. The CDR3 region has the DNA TGTGCCAGCAGCCATCATTACAAACGGGCGGGGCCAAAAACCGGGGAGCTGTTTTTT.

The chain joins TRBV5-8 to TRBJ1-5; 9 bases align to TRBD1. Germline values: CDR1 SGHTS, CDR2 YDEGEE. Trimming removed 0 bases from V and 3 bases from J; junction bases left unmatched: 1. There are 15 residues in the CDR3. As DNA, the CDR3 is TGTGCCAGCAGCTTGGGACAGGGGGTCAATCAGCCCCAGCATTTT. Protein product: CASSLGQGVNQPQHF. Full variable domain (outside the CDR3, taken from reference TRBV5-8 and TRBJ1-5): EAGVTQSPTHLIKTRGQQATLRCSPISGHTSVYWYQQALGLGLQFLLWYDEGEERNRGNFPPRFSGRQFPNYSSELNVNALELEDSALYLCASSLGQGVNQPQHFGDGTRLSIL.

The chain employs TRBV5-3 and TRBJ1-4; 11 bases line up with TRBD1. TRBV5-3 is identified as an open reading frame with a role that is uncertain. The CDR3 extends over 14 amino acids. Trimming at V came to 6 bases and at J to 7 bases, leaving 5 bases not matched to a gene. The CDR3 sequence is CARNPGTGGEKLFF. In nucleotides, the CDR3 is TGTGCCAGAAACCCCGGGACAGGGGGTGAAAAACTGTTTTTT.

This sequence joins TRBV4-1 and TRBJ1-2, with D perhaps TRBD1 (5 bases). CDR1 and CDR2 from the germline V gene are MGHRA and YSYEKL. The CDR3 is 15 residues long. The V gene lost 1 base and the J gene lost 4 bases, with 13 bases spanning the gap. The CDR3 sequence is CASSQGEQAVYGYTF. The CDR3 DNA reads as TGCGCCAGCAGCCAAGGAGAACAGGCGGTCTATGGCTACACCTTC.

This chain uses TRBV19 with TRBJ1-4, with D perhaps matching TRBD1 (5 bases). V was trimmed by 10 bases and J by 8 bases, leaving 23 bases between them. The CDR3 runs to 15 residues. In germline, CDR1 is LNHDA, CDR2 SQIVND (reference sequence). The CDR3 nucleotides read TGTGCCAAAGGAGATGGTGGGGGGGGATCAGAAAAACTGTTTTTT. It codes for CAKGDGGGGSEKLFF. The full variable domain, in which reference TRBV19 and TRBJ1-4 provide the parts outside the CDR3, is DGGITQSPKYLFRKEGQNVTLSCEQNLNHDAMYWYRQDPGQGLRLIYYSQIVNDFQKGDIAEGYSVSREKKESFPLTVTSAQKNPTAFYLCAKGDGGGGSEKLFFGSGTQLSVL.

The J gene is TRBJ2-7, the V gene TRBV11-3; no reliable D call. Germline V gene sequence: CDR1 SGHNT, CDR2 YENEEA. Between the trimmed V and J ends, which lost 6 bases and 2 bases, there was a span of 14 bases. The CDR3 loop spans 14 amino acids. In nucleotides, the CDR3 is TGTGCCAGCAGGCCCGGGTCAATTCCCTACGAGCAGTACTTC. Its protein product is CASRPGSIPYEQYF.

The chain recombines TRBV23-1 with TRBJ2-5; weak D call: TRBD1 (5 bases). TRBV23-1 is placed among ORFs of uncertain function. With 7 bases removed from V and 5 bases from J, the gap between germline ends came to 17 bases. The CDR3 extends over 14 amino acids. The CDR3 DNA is TGCGCCAGCAATCGGAACAGGAAACGGGAGACCCAGTACTTC. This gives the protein CASNRNRKRETQYF.

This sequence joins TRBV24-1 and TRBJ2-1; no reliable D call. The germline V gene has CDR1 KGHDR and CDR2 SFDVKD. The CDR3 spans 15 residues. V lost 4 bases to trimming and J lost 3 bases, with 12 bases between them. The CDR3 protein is CATSDPTDIYNEQFF. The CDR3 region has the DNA TGTGCCACCAGTGACCCTACCGACATCTACAATGAGCAGTTCTTC.

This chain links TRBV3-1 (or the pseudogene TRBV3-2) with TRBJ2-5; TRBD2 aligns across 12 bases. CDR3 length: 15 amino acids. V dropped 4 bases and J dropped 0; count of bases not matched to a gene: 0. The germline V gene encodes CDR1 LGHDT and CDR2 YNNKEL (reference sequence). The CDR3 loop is CASSPSGRDQETQYF. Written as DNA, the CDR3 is TGTGCCAGCAGCCCTAGCGGGAGGGACCAAGAGACCCAGTACTTC.

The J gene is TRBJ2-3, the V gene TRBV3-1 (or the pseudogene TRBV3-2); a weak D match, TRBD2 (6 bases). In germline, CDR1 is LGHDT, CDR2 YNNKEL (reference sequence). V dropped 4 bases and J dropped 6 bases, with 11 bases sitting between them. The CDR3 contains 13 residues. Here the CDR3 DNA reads TGTGCCAGCAGCCCCCTCAGCGGGGATACGCAGTATTTT. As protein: CASSPLSGDTQYF.

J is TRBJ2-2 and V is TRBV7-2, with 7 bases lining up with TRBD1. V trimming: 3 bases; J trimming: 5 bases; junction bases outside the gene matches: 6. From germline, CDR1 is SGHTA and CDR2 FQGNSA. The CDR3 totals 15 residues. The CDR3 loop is CASSLTGQVTGELFF. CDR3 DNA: TGTGCCAGCAGCTTGACCGGACAGGTGACCGGGGAGCTGTTTTTT.

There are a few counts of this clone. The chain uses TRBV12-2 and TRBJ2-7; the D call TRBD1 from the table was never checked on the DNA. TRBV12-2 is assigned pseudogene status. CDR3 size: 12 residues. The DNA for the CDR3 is TGTGCAACAAACAGGGGGCGCGGTGAGCAGTACGTC. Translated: CATNRGRGEQYV.

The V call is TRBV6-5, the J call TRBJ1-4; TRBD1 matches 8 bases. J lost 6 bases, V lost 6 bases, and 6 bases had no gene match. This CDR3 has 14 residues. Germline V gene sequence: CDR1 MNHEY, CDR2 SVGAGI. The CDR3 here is CASSPSDRDEKLFF. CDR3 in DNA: TGTGCCAGCAGCCCATCGGACAGGGATGAAAAACTGTTTTTT.

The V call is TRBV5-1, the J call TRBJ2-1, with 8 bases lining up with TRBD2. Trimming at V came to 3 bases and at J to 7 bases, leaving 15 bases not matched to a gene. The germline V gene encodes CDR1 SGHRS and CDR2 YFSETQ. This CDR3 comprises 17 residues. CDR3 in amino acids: CASSSGQVPGGGNEQFF. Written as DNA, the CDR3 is TGCGCCAGCAGCTCTGGCCAGGTTCCGGGAGGGGGGAATGAGCAGTTCTTC.

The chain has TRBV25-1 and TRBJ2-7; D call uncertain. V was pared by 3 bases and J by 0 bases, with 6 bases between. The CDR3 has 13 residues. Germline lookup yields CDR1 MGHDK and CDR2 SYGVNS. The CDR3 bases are TGTGCCAGCAGTGAGTTCTACTCCTACGAGCAGTACTTC. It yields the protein CASSEFYSYEQYF.

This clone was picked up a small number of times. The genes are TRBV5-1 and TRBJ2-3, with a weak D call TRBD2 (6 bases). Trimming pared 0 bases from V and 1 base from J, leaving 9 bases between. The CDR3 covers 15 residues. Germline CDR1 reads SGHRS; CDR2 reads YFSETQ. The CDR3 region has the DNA TGCGCCAGCAGCTTGGCTAGCGCACGCACAGATACGCAGTATTTT. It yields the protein CASSLASARTDTQYF.

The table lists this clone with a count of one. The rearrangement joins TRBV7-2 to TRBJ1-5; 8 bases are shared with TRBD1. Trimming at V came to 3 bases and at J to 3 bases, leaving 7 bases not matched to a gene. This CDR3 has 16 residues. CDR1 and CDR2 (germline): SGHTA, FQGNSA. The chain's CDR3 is CASSLDREWNNQPQHF. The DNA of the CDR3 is TGTGCCAGCAGCTTGGACAGGGAATGGAACAATCAGCCCCAGCATTTT.